What follows describes a single TCR beta chain. Its specificity is not known. Profiled with immunoSEQ multiplex PCR; TCRdb holds only in-frame clones, not every one. The sample lists 85,000 to 100,000 clones; around 88% were seen once. This CDR3 region has 16 residues. Germline V gene data show CDR1 as MNHNY and CDR2 as SVGAGI (reference sequence). The data are from a study of graft-versus-host responses after intestinal transplantation. The study's findings and limits: When patients had graft-donor T cell macrochimerism, their allografts held high graft-versus-host to host-versus-graft clonal ratios.

Source: PBMCs, taken 255 days after intestinal transplant. The clonotype originates from a human patient who received an intestinal transplant, so some T cells may come from the graft donor. The rearrangement joins TRBV6-6 to TRBJ2-5; 7 bases fit TRBD1. Gene TRBJ2-7 matches the end of the DNA better, so the J call may be wrong. CDR3 protein: CASSHLGQEASYEQYF. CDR3 coding DNA: TGTGCCAGCAGTCACCTAGGACAGGAGGCGTCCTACGAGCAGTACTTC.